This TCR beta chain originates from a study of graft-versus-host responses after intestinal transplantation. Study in general: Among the recipients, all got anti-thymocyte globulin induction and then tacrolimus and steroids for about 3 years.

CDR3 length equals 16 residues. CDR1 is SGHDT, CDR2 YYEEEE, per germline. V was cut by 6 bases and J by 4 bases, with 22 bases left in between. Points on this clone: The target antigen is unknown.

Findings and limits, study-wide: Early post-transplant HvG declines tracked with peak circulating GvH clone levels.

TCRdb's copy holds only in-frame clones and misses some; the assay was immunoSEQ multiplex PCR. The table records around 250 clones, less than 80% of them present only once. Graft samples were processed, releasing intraepithelial and lamina propria lymphocytes. The rearrangement uses TRBV5-6 and TRBJ1-2, with unresolved D. The source material was ileum tissue, sampled after intestinal transplantation. The sequence came from a human patient who received an intestinal transplant, so some T cells may come from the graft donor. The CDR3 loop reads CASIHSNGRKAYGYTF. CDR3 nucleotide sequence: TGTGCCAGCATACATAGCAATGGTCGAAAGGCCTATGGCTACACCTTC.